Included here is one TCR beta chain sequence, with context. The record originates from a study of CD8 T cells in Susac syndrome. With 7 bases clipped from V and 2 bases from J, the junction kept 4 bases outside the gene matches. The CDR3 is 14 amino acids. CDR1 MGHDK and CDR2 SYGVNS come from the germline V gene. Random hexamers primed reverse transcription of roughly 0.45 to 1 ug RNA. TCRdb processed the immunoSEQ multiplex PCR reads anew with MiXCR; each CDR3 protein has one entry. Of about 140,000 distinct CDR3 sequences listed, about 95% were seen once; the top ten hold roughly 0.14%. J is TRBJ2-1 and V is TRBV25-1; 8 bases align to TRBD1. The specimen was CD4+ T cells from PBMCs. This clonotype originated in a human donor with Susac syndrome. For the CDR3, the DNA is TGTGCCAGCACGGGGGACAGGACCTACAATGAGCAGTTCTTC. The encoded protein is CASTGDRTYNEQFF.